Detailed here is one T cell receptor (beta chain). This clone was counted only a few times. Its antigen target is currently unknown. Within one base of it there is no much larger clone, and no base qualities were kept. Single viable CD3+CD4+CD8-CD45RO+ cells were sorted as memory CD4+ T cells on a FACSAria II. CMV serostatus was determined with a Roche Elecsys assay detecting serum IgG against CMV pp150, pp28, p38 and p52. After the samples were thawed, total CD4+ T cells were enriched through positive selection using CD4 magnetic microbeads. The samples came from a different study that was designed specifically to examine the CD4+ T cell memory repertoire. Following standard operating procedures, peripheral blood mononuclear cells were isolated and cryopreserved, while serum was kept at -80 degrees C. The staining relied on CD3-PerCP (BW264/56), CD4-APC (RPA-T4), CD45RO-PE (UCHT1) and CD8-Pacific Orange (3B5) antibodies, and Sytox blue was used to exclude non-viable cells.

This entry belongs to a study of memory CD4+ T cells and cytomegalovirus serostatus (dated by TCRdb to about 2019). In the study overall: The cohort comprised 33 healthy Belgian adults, 9 CMV seropositive and some 24 CMV seronegative. CD4+ memory TCRbeta repertoires of a Belgian cohort with known cytomegalovirus serostatus were sequenced in order to replicate a published TCR-based CMV serostatus classifier.

The V end loses 4 bases and the J end loses 3 bases, and a stretch of 11 bases separates them. CDR1 is given as SGDLS and CDR2 as YYNGEE, both from the germline V gene. The CDR3 contains 14 residues, cysteine and phenylalanine counted. CDR3 DNA only is kept here, 42 bases in frame from base 1. Genomic DNA was extracted from sorted cells with the Quick-DNA Microprep Kit. Amplification of TCRbeta DNA was done with the immunoSEQ hsTCRbeta kit, following the protocol from the manufacturer. TCRbeta libraries were sequenced on an Illumina MiSeq instrument. The authors' pipeline ran thus. Following removal of out-of-frame sequences, about 2,200,000 distinct TCRbeta sequences were retained, with an average of about 61,000 per individual. Each individual was scored by the count of 150 to 200 previously reported CMV-associated TCRbeta sequences and the total productive distinct TCRbeta count. A beta-binomial model was reimplemented in Python, and scikit-learn random forests with default parameters were trained on US cohort data. Classifier performance on the Belgian cohort was summarized as median AUC with percentile confidence intervals over 10,000 bootstrap iterations. TCRdb took this table from immuneACCESS and kept in-frame rearrangements with V and J called. Such tables lack part of the clones; where checked against another copy, unresolved V genes explain under half of the gap, and the rest is unexplained. Clone size and V and J calls were adopted from that table, with D and trimming inferred from the DNA. The sample table shows 50,000 to 60,000 clones, and 65% to 80% are seen once. The top ten hold more than 1.1% of the sample.

The investigation overall reported the following: Of 170 or so previously reported CMV-associated TCRbeta sequences, about 68 appeared in the CD4+ memory repertoires, each in one to five individuals. Results were interpreted as suggesting that the CMV-associated TCR signature is largely present in the CD4+ memory repertoire. Unlike the original study, which covered naive and memory CD4+ and CD8+ populations, the Belgian study sequenced only CD4+CD45RO+ memory cells. On the Belgian cohort, the classifier based on the original framework reached a median bootstrapped AUC of approximately 0.95, with a 95% CI of 0.76-1.00. CMV serostatus prediction reached a median bootstrapped AUC of around 0.95 with the original framework and 0.91 with a US-trained random forest.

Here the chain combines TRBV9 and TRBJ1-5; TRBD1 is a weak D gene call, 6 bases matching. The sequencing input was memory CD4+ T cells from blood. The TCR comes from an adult in good health and CMV-seropositive. At the DNA level, the sequence is TGTGCCAGCAGCCCTCAGGGGACCAATCAGCCCCAGCATTTT. The translation is CASSPQGTNQPQHF. The CDR3 plus the reference TRBV9 and TRBJ1-5 genes for the other parts give the full variable domain: DSGVTQTPKHLITATGQRVTLRCSPRSGDLSVYWYQQSLDQGLQFLIQYYNGEERAKGNILERFSAQQFPDLHSELNLSSLELGDSALYFCASSPQGTNQPQHFGDGTRLSIL.